This T cell receptor (beta chain) was recorded in a study of shared clonotypes between healthy human individuals (TCRdb year 2020). About the study as a whole: Two women and three men aged 18 to 49 years were included in the cohort. For each donor, CD4 naive and CD4 memory were each given three plates, CD8 naive was given two plates, and CD8 memory was given one plate. To estimate repertoire size and how much clonotypes are shared between individuals, the study performed deep sequencing of blood TCR repertoires from 4 to 6 healthy adults. To increase sequencing depth and limit assay-specific biases, TCR repertoire library preparation and sequencing were carried out by different laboratories using diverse techniques. Each donor's leukapheresis produced roughly between roughly 0.94 and 9.5 billion PBMCs. The research as a whole found: Even with the large sequencing depth, rarefaction of the sorted-subset datasets indicated that sequencing was incomplete. Larger estimated clonotype richness was generally found for naive subsets than for memory subsets. Sampling was limited to blood, and TCR repertoires in tissue likely differ from TCR repertoires in blood. Pairwise subsampling led to the expectation that sequencing depth would affect the degree of clonotype sharing among donors. Clonotypes shared by all four sorted-subset donors showed higher generation probabilities than non-shared clonotypes. Across a handful of donors, around 5% of naive CD4, 3% to 4% of naive CD8, about 2% of memory CD4, and under 0.45% of memory CD8 clonotypes were shared. The genetic and exposure-history diversity represented was limited by the small number of donors.

Comment on this clone: What antigen it recognizes has not been identified. Nothing much larger sits one base from this clone, and base qualities are not available.

Using the deep immunoSEQ assay, TCR CDR3 regions were amplified from genomic DNA by multiplex PCR. For each cell subset, the extracted genomic DNA was distributed evenly across all wells of several immunoSEQ 96-well plates, and each plate served as one replicate. For sorted subsets, each replicate PCR was loaded with 200 ng genomic DNA, equivalent to 32,000 or so T cell genomes. The purified libraries were quantified using a Qubit 3.0 fluorometer, sized with a Bioanalyzer 2100, and then quantified again using the KAPA Library Quantification kit. Every immunoSEQ 96-well plate was sequenced on a dedicated single-read 150-cycle Illumina NextSeq 550 flow cell. The study's own analysis went as follows. Because only junctional sequences without quality scores were contained in the immunoSEQ output, filtering matching that applied to full-length reads could not be performed. To assign V/J genes and CDR3, sequences were annotated using PyIR, a Python wrapper for IgBLAST v1.9, with IMGT germline references. Reads were filtered out if the reads had weak V/J assignments (E-value above 1e-6), no CDR3, stop codons, out-of-frame junctions, or ambiguous translated residues. V3J clonotypes were defined as sequences sharing the same inferred V gene, J gene, and CDR3 amino acid sequence. The percentage overlap between two repertoires was calculated by dividing the number of shared unique clonotypes by the size of the smaller repertoire. Richness of each repertoire was evaluated using RTK rarefaction, the Chao1 estimator, and Recon v2.1 estimates of unobserved clonotypes. Generation probabilities for all TCRbeta clonotypes obtained by the gDNA method from four donors were computed using OLGA. TCRdb carries this immuneACCESS record with in-frame sequences only. Its versions omit some clonotypes, under half of them owing to an unresolved V gene in the studies checked, with the rest unexplained. V, J and clone size are those of that table, while D and trimming were read from the DNA. The sample table holds about a million clones, of which roughly 80% were seen once. The ten largest make up around 1.5% of the sample.

The donors were healthy, HIV-negative adults who had no recently reported acute infections or vaccinations. All donors were Caucasian adults living in Nashville, Tennessee, USA. CD4+ T cells were enriched by magnetic negative selection; naive cells were then positively selected on CD45RA, and the negative fraction formed the memory subset. Blood was obtained by leukapheresis, after which PBMCs were separated by Ficoll-Histopaque density gradient centrifugation and cryopreserved in liquid nitrogen vapor phase. Analytical flow cytometry was used to check the purity and quantity of every magnetically sorted T cell population. From each sorted fraction, genomic DNA was isolated and quantified by UV absorbance on a Nanodrop 2000c. The CDR1 and CDR2 encoded by the germline V gene are MRHNA and SNTAGT. V and J lose 3 bases and 6 bases, and a span of 12 bases separates them. Inclusive of the bounding cysteine and phenylalanine, the CDR3 is 13 residues long. Only the CDR3 DNA stays, 39 bases, in frame from base 1.

This clonotype originated in a man in his late teens or twenties in good health. Material: memory CD4+ T cells sorted from blood. Sample cell subset or site, as interpreted from the label and publication: CD45RA-negative fraction. The V and J genes are TRBV6-4 and TRBJ2-7; no D segment can be confidently identified. In nucleotides, the sequence is TGTGCCAGCAGTGAAGCGCCCCGCACCGAGCAGTACTTC. The resulting protein is CASSEAPRTEQYF.